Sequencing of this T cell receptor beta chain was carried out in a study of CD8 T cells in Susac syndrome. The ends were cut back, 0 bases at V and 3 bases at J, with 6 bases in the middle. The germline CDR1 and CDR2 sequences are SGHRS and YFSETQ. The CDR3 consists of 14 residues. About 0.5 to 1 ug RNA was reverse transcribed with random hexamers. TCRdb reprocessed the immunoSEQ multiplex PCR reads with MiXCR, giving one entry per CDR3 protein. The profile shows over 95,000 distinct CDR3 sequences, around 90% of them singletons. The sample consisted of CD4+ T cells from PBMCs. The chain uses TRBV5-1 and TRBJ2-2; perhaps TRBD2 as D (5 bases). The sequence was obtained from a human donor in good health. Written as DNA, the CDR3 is TGCGCCAGCAGCTTGGACGGGGACACCGGGGAGCTGTTTTTT. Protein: CASSLDGDTGELFF. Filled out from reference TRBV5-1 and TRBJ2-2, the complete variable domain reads KAGVTQTPRYLIKTRGQQVTLSCSPISGHRSVSWYQQTPGQGLQFLFEYFSETQRNKGNFPGRFSGRQFSNSRSEMNVSTLELGDSALYLCASSLDGDTGELFFGEGSRLTVL.